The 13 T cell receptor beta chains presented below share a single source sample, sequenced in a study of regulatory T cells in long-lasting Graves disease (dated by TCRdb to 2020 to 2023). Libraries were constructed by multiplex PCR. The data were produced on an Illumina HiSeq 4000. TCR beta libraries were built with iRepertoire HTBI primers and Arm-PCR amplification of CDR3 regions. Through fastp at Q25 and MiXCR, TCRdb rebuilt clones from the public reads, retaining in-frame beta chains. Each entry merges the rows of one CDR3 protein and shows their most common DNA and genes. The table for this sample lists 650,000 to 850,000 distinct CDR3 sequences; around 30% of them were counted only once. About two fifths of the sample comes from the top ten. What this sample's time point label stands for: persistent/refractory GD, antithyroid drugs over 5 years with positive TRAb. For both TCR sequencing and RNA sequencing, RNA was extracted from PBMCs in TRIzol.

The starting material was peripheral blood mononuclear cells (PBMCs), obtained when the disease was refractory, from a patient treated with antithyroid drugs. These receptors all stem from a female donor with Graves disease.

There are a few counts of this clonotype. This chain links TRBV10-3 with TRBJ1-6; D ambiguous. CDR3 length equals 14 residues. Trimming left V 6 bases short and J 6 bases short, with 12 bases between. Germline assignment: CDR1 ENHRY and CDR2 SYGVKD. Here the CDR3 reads CAISKSGLNSPLHF. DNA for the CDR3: TGTGCCATCAGCAAGAGTGGGCTTAATTCACCCCTCCACTTT.

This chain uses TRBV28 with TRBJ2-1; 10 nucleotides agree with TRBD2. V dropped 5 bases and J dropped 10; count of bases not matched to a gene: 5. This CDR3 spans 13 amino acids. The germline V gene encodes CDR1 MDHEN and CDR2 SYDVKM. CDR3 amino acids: CASSPRLAGEQFF. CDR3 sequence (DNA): TGTGCCAGCAGTCCACGACTAGCGGGCGAGCAGTTCTTC.

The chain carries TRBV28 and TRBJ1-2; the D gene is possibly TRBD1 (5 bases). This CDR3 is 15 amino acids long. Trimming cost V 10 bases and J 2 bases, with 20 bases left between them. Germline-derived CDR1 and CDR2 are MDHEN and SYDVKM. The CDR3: CAIQTGGTANYGYTF. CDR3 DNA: TGTGCCATCCAGACCGGGGGGACGGCAAACTATGGCTACACCTTC.

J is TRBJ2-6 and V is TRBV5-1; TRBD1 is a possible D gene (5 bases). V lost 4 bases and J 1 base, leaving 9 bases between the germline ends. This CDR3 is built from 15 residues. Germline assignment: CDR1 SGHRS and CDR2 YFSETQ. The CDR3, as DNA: TGCGCCAGCAGCCGTCGACAGTCTGGGGCCAACGTCCTGACTTTC. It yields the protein CASSRRQSGANVLTF.

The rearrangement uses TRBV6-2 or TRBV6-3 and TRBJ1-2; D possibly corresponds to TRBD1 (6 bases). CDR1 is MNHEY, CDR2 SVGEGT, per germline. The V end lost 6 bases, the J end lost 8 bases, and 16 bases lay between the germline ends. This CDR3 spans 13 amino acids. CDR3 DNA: TGTGCCAGCAGGCTGTTACAGGGAGAGGGCTACACCTTC. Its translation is CASRLLQGEGYTF.

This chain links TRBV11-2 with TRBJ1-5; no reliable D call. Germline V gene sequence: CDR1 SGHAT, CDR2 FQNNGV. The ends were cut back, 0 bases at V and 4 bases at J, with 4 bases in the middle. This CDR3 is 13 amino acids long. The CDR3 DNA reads TGTGCCAGCAGCTTAGAGATGAATCAGCCCCAGCATTTT. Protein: CASSLEMNQPQHF.

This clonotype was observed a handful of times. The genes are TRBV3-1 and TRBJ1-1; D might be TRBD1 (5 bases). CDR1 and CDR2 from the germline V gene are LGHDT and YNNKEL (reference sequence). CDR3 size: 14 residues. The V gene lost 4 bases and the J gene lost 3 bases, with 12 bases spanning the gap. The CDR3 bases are TGTGCCAGCAGCCTGCAGGGTATCGACACTGAAGCTTTCTTT. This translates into CASSLQGIDTEAFF.

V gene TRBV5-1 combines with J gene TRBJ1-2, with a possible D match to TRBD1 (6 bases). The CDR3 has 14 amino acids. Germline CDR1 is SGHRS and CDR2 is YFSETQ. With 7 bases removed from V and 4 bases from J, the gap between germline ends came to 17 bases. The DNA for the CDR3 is TGCGCCAGCGGCTCACAGGGCATTTCCTATGGCTACACCTTC. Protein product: CASGSQGISYGYTF.

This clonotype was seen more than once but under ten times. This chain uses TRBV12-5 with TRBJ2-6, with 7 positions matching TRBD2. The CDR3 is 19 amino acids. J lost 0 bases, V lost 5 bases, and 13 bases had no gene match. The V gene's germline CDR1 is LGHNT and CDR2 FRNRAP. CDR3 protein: CASGLPLQSGGSGANVLTF. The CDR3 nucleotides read TGTGCTAGTGGTCTCCCTTTACAATCGGGGGGCTCTGGGGCCAACGTCCTGACTTTC.

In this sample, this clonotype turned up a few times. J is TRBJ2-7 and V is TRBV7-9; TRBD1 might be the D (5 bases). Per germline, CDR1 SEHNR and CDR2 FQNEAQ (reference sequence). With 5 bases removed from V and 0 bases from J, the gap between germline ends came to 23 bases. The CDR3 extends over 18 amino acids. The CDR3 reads CASSPPVGHPADSYEQYF. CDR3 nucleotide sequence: TGTGCCAGCAGCCCCCCCGTCGGACACCCTGCGGACTCCTACGAGCAGTACTTC.

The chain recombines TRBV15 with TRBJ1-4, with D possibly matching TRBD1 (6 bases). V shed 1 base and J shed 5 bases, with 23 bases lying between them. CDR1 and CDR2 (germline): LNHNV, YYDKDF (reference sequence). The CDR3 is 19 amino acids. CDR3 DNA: TGTGCCACCAGCAGAGGAGGGGACAAAAAGGTATTGGGAAATGAAAAACTGTTTTTT. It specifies CATSRGGDKKVLGNEKLFF.

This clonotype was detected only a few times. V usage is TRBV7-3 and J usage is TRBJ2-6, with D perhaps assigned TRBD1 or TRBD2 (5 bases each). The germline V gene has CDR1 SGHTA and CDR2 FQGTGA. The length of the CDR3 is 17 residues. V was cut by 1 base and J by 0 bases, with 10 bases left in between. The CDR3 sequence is CASSLNLGTSGANVLTF. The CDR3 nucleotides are TGTGCCAGCAGCTTAAACTTGGGGACCTCTGGGGCCAACGTCCTGACTTTC.

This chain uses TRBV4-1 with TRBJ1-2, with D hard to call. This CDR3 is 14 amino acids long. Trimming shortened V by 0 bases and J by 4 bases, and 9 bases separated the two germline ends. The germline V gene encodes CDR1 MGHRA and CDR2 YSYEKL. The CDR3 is CASSQDPPSYGYTF. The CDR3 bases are TGCGCCAGCAGCCAAGATCCCCCCAGCTATGGCTACACCTTC.